The 24 T cell receptor beta chains listed next were all sequenced from one sample in a study of glioma-infiltrating T cells after dendritic cell vaccination. Clones were read by immunoSEQ multiplex PCR, and TCRdb kept only the in-frame ones, dropping some. The sample has tens of thousands of clones; approximately 80% are singletons. This sample comprised blood, obtained before dendritic cell vaccination. The source is a human donor with glioblastoma.

The V gene is TRBV2, the J gene TRBJ2-7; the match to TRBD2 covers 14 bases. CDR3 length: 18 amino acids. Per the germline V gene, CDR1 is SNHLY and CDR2 is FYNNEI. The junction had 15 bases not matched to a gene; V was cut back by 5 bases and J by 6 bases. Here the CDR3 reads CASSPGGTSGRKAGEQYV. The CDR3 nucleotides are TGTGCCAGCAGTCCAGGGGGGACTAGCGGGAGAAAGGCGGGCGAGCAGTACGTC.

This chain links TRBV11-2 with TRBJ1-4, with D possibly matching TRBD1 (5 bases). The CDR3 totals 14 residues. Germline V CDR1 and CDR2: SGHAT, FQNNGV. Trimming cost V 5 bases and J 8 bases, with 15 bases left between them. The CDR3 here is CASSRFQGSEKLFF. CDR3 nucleotides: TGTGCCAGCAGCCGTTTTCAGGGAAGCGAAAAACTGTTTTTT.

The chain is built from TRBV6-5 and TRBJ1-4, with 7 bases identical to TRBD1. The CDR3 loop spans 15 amino acids. From germline, CDR1 is MNHEY and CDR2 SVGAGI. With V trimmed by 6 bases and J by 4 bases, 8 bases remained unmatched. In DNA, the CDR3 is TGTGCCAGCAGCGCTCCGGGACAGTTTAATGAAAAACTGTTTTTT. It encodes CASSAPGQFNEKLFF.

The gene calls are TRBV5-1 and TRBJ2-3; D is perhaps TRBD1 (6 bases). This CDR3 spans 14 amino acids. V was shortened by 6 bases and J by 1 base, with 12 bases between the two germline ends. Germline-derived CDR1 and CDR2 are SGHRS and YFSETQ. CDR3 sequence (DNA): TGCGCCAGCAACAGGGACCGGGGCACAGATACGCAGTATTTT. Its translation: CASNRDRGTDTQYF.

The gene calls are TRBV25-1 and TRBJ1-1; 8 bases align to TRBD1. This CDR3 comprises 15 residues. Per the germline V gene, CDR1 is MGHDK and CDR2 is SYGVNS. Unmatched junction bases numbered 8, after V lost 6 bases and J lost 2 bases. In DNA, the CDR3 is TGTGCCAGCAGAGGACAGGGATTCGTTAACACTGAAGCTTTCTTT. Amino acid sequence: CASRGQGFVNTEAFF.

V and J are TRBV5-5 and TRBJ1-5; no clear D. Germline CDR1 SGHKS, CDR2 YYEKEE (reference sequence). Trimming left V 2 bases short and J 9 bases short, with 21 bases between. This CDR3 contains 16 residues. CDR3 amino acids: CASSFSGNPVNGPQHF. The DNA for the CDR3 is TGTGCCAGCAGCTTTTCCGGGAACCCCGTTAACGGGCCCCAGCATTTT.

The rearrangement uses TRBV29-1 and TRBJ1-2; possibly TRBD1 for D (5 bases). This CDR3 has 13 residues. Looked up from germline, CDR1 is SQVTM and CDR2 is ANQGSEA. V was trimmed by 4 bases and J by 2 bases, leaving 11 bases between them. This chain's CDR3 is CSVAVNRNYGYTF. The CDR3 DNA reads TGCAGCGTTGCGGTGAACAGGAACTATGGCTACACCTTC.

The chain has TRBV5-6 and TRBJ2-3; 7 nucleotides align to TRBD1. The germline V gene has CDR1 SGHDT and CDR2 YYEEEE. The CDR3 length is 16 residues. J gave up 2 bases and V 0 bases, and 6 bases lay outside the gene matches. The CDR3, as DNA: TGTGCCAGCAGCTTGGCCCGGACAGGAGTCACAGATACGCAGTATTTT. Translation: CASSLARTGVTDTQYF.

The sample holds one count of this clone. The V gene is TRBV27, the J gene TRBJ1-6; 10 positions agree with TRBD1. The CDR3 is 15 amino acids. Germline CDR1 is MNHEY and CDR2 is SMNVEV (reference sequence). V lost 5 bases and J lost 5; bases outside the gene matches: 3. CDR3 bases: TGTGCCAGCAGTCTGGGACAGGGGCATAATTCACCCCTCCACTTT. Encoded protein: CASSLGQGHNSPLHF.

The gene calls are TRBV5-1 and TRBJ2-5; possibly TRBD2 for D (5 bases). The V end was cut by 3 bases, the J end by 2 bases, with 14 bases between. Looked up from germline, CDR1 is SGHRS and CDR2 is YFSETQ. The CDR3 covers 15 residues. The CDR3 coding sequence is TGCGCCAGCAGCTCCGGGTCGGGGAGACAAGAGACCCAGTACTTC. Encoded protein: CASSSGSGRQETQYF.

The CDR3 nucleotides read TGTGCCAGCAGTGTTGGTAGCCCCTCAGATACGCAGTATTTT. This encodes CASSVGSPSDTQYF. The chain couples TRBV2 to TRBJ2-3; no definite D call. The CDR3 has 14 amino acids. The V end was cut by 4 bases, the J end by 4 bases, with 12 bases between. From germline, CDR1 is SNHLY and CDR2 FYNNEI. The full variable domain, its missing parts supplied by reference TRBV2 and TRBJ2-3, is EPEVTQTPSHQVTQMGQEVILRCVPISNHLYFYWYRQILGQKVEFLVSFYNNEISEKSEIFDDQFSVERPDGSNFTLKIRSTKLEDSAMYFCASSVGSPSDTQYFGPGTRLTVL.

V and J are TRBV19 and TRBJ1-5; D perhaps matches TRBD1 (6 bases). The CDR3 spans 13 residues. V shed 7 bases and J shed 7 bases, with 14 bases lying between them. CDR1 and CDR2 from the germline V gene are LNHDA and SQIVND (reference sequence). The DNA of the CDR3 is TGTGCCAGTACCTCGGGGGGCTGGCAGCCCCAGCATTTT. Translating gives CASTSGGWQPQHF.

The rearrangement links TRBV19 to TRBJ1-5; tentative D call: TRBD1 (5 bases). Germline V lookup: CDR1 LNHDA, CDR2 SQIVND (reference sequence). Trimming stripped 3 bases from V and 5 bases from J, with 11 bases between. The CDR3 loop spans 14 amino acids. This chain's CDR3 is CASSIQGAYQPQHF. The CDR3 DNA sequence: TGTGCCAGTAGTATCCAGGGTGCTTATCAGCCCCAGCATTTT.

The sample holds a few counts of this clone. The chain recombines TRBV28 with TRBJ1-5; 9 bases are shared with TRBD1. The CDR3 has 15 residues. Trimming at V came to 6 bases and at J to 2 bases, leaving 5 bases not matched to a gene. CDR1 MDHEN and CDR2 SYDVKM come from the germline V gene. The DNA for the CDR3 is TGTGCCAGCAGCAGGGGACAGGGTCGCAATCAGCCCCAGCATTTT. Translating it yields CASSRGQGRNQPQHF.

The V call is TRBV6-1, the J call TRBJ1-1, with 9 bases aligning to TRBD1. With V trimmed by 6 bases and J by 0 bases, 5 bases remained unmatched. Germline V gene data show CDR1 as MNHNS and CDR2 as SASEGT. The length of the CDR3 is 15 residues. Here the CDR3 DNA reads TGTGCCAGCAGGACGGGACAGGGCTTGAACACTGAAGCTTTCTTT. It yields the protein CASRTGQGLNTEAFF.

The rearrangement uses TRBV6-1 and TRBJ2-7; D remains ambiguous. This CDR3 is built from 13 residues. V lost 1 base to trimming and J lost 3 bases, with 7 bases between them. Germline lookup yields CDR1 MNHNS and CDR2 SASEGT. This chain's CDR3 is CASSEDGGYEQYF. The CDR3 DNA reads as TGTGCCAGCAGTGAAGATGGCGGCTACGAGCAGTACTTC.

This chain uses TRBV7-9 with TRBJ2-5; 8 nucleotides align to TRBD1. V gave up 3 bases and J gave up 5 bases; unmatched junction bases: 14. Germline lookup yields CDR1 SEHNR and CDR2 FQNEAQ (reference sequence). The CDR3 consists of 17 residues. CDR3 sequence: CASSLRVPGQDLETQYF. The CDR3 DNA reads as TGTGCCAGCAGCTTGCGGGTACCGGGACAGGATTTGGAGACCCAGTACTTC.

The J gene is TRBJ2-3, the V gene TRBV25-1, with 9 bases that match TRBD2. The V gene end was trimmed by 3 bases and the J gene end by 2 bases; junction bases not matched to a gene: 6. The CDR3 length is 16 residues. CDR1 is MGHDK and CDR2 is SYGVNS in the germline V gene. CDR3 amino acids: CASSDPLAGFTDTQYF. For the CDR3, the DNA is TGTGCCAGCAGTGATCCCCTAGCGGGGTTCACAGATACGCAGTATTTT.

The V gene is TRBV7-9, the J gene TRBJ2-2, with 7 positions matching TRBD1. Germline trimming cut 1 base from V and 7 bases from J; bases unmatched to any gene: 6. The V gene's germline CDR1 is SEHNR and CDR2 FQNEAQ (reference sequence). This CDR3 contains 15 residues. For the CDR3, the DNA is TGTGCCAGCAGCTTAGGCACAGGGGTAGGCGGGGAGCTGTTTTTT. It translates to CASSLGTGVGGELFF.

The chain couples TRBV30 to TRBJ2-4; D unclear. Germline loops: CDR1 GTSNPN, CDR2 SVGIG (reference sequence). The CDR3 is made up of 15 amino acids. The ends were cut back, 3 bases at V and 3 bases at J, with 15 bases in the middle. As DNA, the CDR3 is TGTGCCTGGAGGCGTCCTAGATTAGGCAAAAACATTCAGTACTTC. Amino acids: CAWRRPRLGKNIQYF.

This clone was detected only a few times. V is TRBV15 and J is TRBJ2-7, with 15 positions matching TRBD2. With V trimmed by 3 bases and J by 0 bases, 9 bases remained unmatched. Germline assignment: CDR1 LNHNV and CDR2 YYDKDF (reference sequence). This CDR3 contains 19 residues. CDR3 residues: CATSRLGLAGGFSSYEQYF. Here the CDR3 DNA reads TGTGCCACCAGCAGGTTGGGACTAGCGGGGGGATTCAGCTCCTACGAGCAGTACTTC.

V usage is TRBV7-9 and J usage is TRBJ2-7; tentative D call: TRBD1 (7 bases). The V end was cut by 5 bases, the J end by 1 base, with 15 bases between. The CDR3 extends over 15 amino acids. The germline V gene has CDR1 SEHNR and CDR2 FQNEAQ (reference sequence). CDR3 sequence reads: CASSPGGWTSYEQYV. The CDR3 coding sequence is TGTGCCAGCAGCCCAGGGGGGTGGACTTCCTACGAGCAGTACGTC.

The chain carries TRBV9 and TRBJ1-2; weak D call: TRBD1 (5 bases). V was pared by 2 bases and J by 2 bases, with 10 bases between. This CDR3 is built from 14 residues. The V gene's germline CDR1 is SGDLS and CDR2 YYNGEE. The CDR3: CASSVGTGNYGYTF. CDR3 bases: TGTGCCAGCAGCGTCGGGACTGGCAACTATGGCTACACCTTC.

The gene calls are TRBV7-9 and TRBJ2-4; D is ambiguous. The germline V and J ends were trimmed by 3 bases and 8 bases, with 14 bases remaining between them. Germline CDR1 reads SEHNR; CDR2 reads FQNEAQ (reference sequence). This CDR3 has 14 amino acids. The CDR3 DNA reads TGTGCCAGCAGCTTCTCCCGAGCCTCGGACATTCAGTACTTC. This sequence encodes CASSFSRASDIQYF.